The text below deals with one T cell receptor (beta chain). The antigen it recognizes is unknown. Per-base quality was not reported, and no clone a single base away is much larger than it. Patients with a history of autoimmune disease or receiving systemic immunosuppression were excluded from the trial. Peripheral blood for TCR sequencing was collected from all dose cohorts at baseline, on cycle 4 day 1, and on cycle 7 day 1. The samples were taken from a phase I, first-in-human, multicenter, open-label dose-escalation trial of ivuxolimab. Adults with locally advanced or metastatic head and neck squamous cell, hepatocellular, melanoma or renal cell carcinoma were enrolled in the trial. Before TCR sequencing, CD4+ T cells and CD8+ T cells were sorted from peripheral blood as separate populations. The source of the sample is a study of OX40 agonist ivuxolimab in advanced cancers. As for the study more broadly: Ivuxolimab, which targeted the costimulatory receptor OX40 (CD134), was an agonistic, fully human IgG2 monoclonal antibody. Intravenous ivuxolimab was administered to patients every 2 weeks at six dose levels: 0.01, 0.1, 0.3, 1.5, 3 and 10 mg/kg. Among the 52 dose-escalation patients, some 20 had hepatocellular carcinoma, about 15 melanoma, 9 renal cell carcinoma and 9 head and neck cancer. The dose-escalation cohort was roughly 87% male with a mean age of about 65 years, ranging from roughly 20 to 80. Patients were allowed to have had prior anti-PD-1, anti-PD-L1 or anti-CTLA-4 therapy, and 30% to 40% of the dose-escalation patients had been treated with checkpoint inhibitors. Three dose-escalation patients achieved partial responses, one with hepatocellular carcinoma and two with cutaneous melanoma. The point of sequencing TCRbeta in the periphery was to test whether ivuxolimab changed TCR sequence diversity and drove clonal T-cell expansion. The monotherapy dose-escalation portion (N of about 50 patients) of the phase I ivuxolimab trial is reported in the paper. Overall results and qualifications from the work: In the 0.1-3.0 mg/kg groups, partial responders had among the lowest normalized peripheral clonal expansion, particularly in CD8+ T cells. After ivuxolimab, CD8+ T cells had more expanded clones than CD4+ T cells on average. At doses of 0.1 to 3.0 mg/kg, clonal expansion of both CD4+ and CD8+ T cells in blood was seen between baseline and week 6. Low levels of normalized T-cell clonal expansion were also seen in some patients who did not respond. Which antigens the clonally expanded peripheral T cells were specific for was not determined.

Trimming takes 0 bases from V and 5 bases from J, and the germline ends sit 8 bases apart. Measured from the cysteine to the phenylalanine, the CDR3 is 13 residues long. The kept DNA is CDR3 alone, 39 bases in frame from the first base. The CDR1 and CDR2 encoded by the germline V gene (reference sequence) are SGHNT and YYREEE. For sequencing of the TCRbeta CDR3 region, genomic DNA was extracted from the sorted cells. The immunoSEQ Assay was used to sequence the TCRbeta CDR3 regions. TCRdb took this table from immuneACCESS and kept in-frame rearrangements with V and J called. Such tables lack part of the clones; where checked against another copy, unresolved V genes explain under half of the gap, and the rest is unexplained. The sample includes tens of thousands of clones, with over 75% observed a single time. The biggest ten clones account for 2.3% of the sample.

The sample consisted of CD4+ or CD8+ T cells sorted from blood, taken in a trial of the OX40 agonist ivuxolimab. This chain joins TRBV5-4 to TRBJ2-5, with the D gene not confidently named. This TCR derives from an adult with an advanced solid tumor such as melanoma, head and neck, liver or kidney cancer. CDR3 protein: CASSLALVETQYF. Read as DNA, the sequence is TGTGCCAGCAGCTTGGCCCTGGTGGAGACCCAGTACTTC.